This T cell receptor beta chain was observed in a study of regulatory T cells in long-lasting Graves disease. Overall study: Freshly diagnosed Graves' patients had used antithyroid drugs for under 3 months.

Arm-PCR with iRepertoire HTBI primers amplified the CDR3 regions for these TCR beta libraries. TCRdb itself ran the multiplex PCR reads through MiXCR, one entry per CDR3 protein. This repertoire shows 240,000 or so distinct CDR3 sequences, 20% to 25% found once; its top ten account for roughly 13%. Stated time point: newly diagnosed GD, antithyroid drugs for less than 3 months. RNA from PBMCs was the source of the TCR library. There are many counts of this clonotype. This TCR was recovered from a female donor with Graves disease. The source material was peripheral blood mononuclear cells (PBMCs), sampled at new diagnosis, from a patient treated with antithyroid drugs.

CDR3 sequence reads: CASSPDGPELAFF. CDR3 DNA sequence: TGTGCCAGCTCACCAGACGGGCCGGAGTTGGCTTTCTTT. The chain combines TRBV18 with TRBJ1-1, with no clear D. The germline CDR1 and CDR2 sequences are KGHSH and LQKENI. V gave up 2 bases and J gave up 11 bases, with 15 bases separating them. The CDR3 extends over 13 amino acids.